The source of this T cell receptor (beta chain) is a study of T-cell reconstitution after alpha-beta-depleted transplantation in children. Unique molecular identifiers were used in preparing the TCRbeta library. Each CDR3 protein gets one entry after TCRdb re-called the PCR reads with MiXCR. The data show 150,000 to 250,000 distinct CDR3 sequences, 13% to 15% seen once. As concerns this clonotype: A much larger clone lies one base from this, so it may be a read error.

The TCR sequence derives from a human donor who donated a stem cell graft to a child with acute lymphoblastic leukemia. This sample comprised PBMCs from the stem cell graft donor, obtained from the stem cell graft.

This chain's CDR3 is CASSGEGQGRTRELFF. As DNA, the CDR3 is TGTGCCAGCAGTGGCGAAGGACAGGGTCGGACCAGGGAGCTGTTTTTT. V and J are TRBV25-1 and TRBJ2-2; 8 nucleotides agree with TRBD1. The ends lost 4 bases at V and 9 bases at J; junction bases unmatched: 13. This CDR3 has 16 residues. The germline V gene has CDR1 MGHDK and CDR2 SYGVNS.